The sequence of this TCR beta chain was determined in a study of control samples from healthy donors and cancer patients. There are 23 residues in the CDR3. The germline V and J ends were trimmed by 1 base and 8 bases, with 38 bases remaining between them. Germline V gene data show CDR1 as LGHDT and CDR2 as YNNKEL (reference sequence). Sequencing was performed with immunoSEQ multiplex PCR; in TCRdb, only in-frame clones are kept and a portion is missing. Among 130,000 or so clones, around 87% were seen once, and the ten largest hold approximately 9%. Sequencing was done on a sample of blood. V gene TRBV3-1 (or the pseudogene TRBV3-2) combines with J gene TRBJ1-4; D is perhaps TRBD1 (6 bases). This TCR was recovered from a man aged 40-50 years in good health. CDR3 DNA: TGTGCCAGCAGCCAAGGTAAATACTCCAGCAGACTTGTCGCGGGTTGGGGGCGCGAAAAACTGTTTTTT. This gives the protein CASSQGKYSSRLVAGWGREKLFF.